This entry lists 2 T cell receptor beta chains sequenced from one sample in a study of shared clonotypes between healthy human individuals. Method: immunoSEQ multiplex PCR; TCRdb's copy keeps in-frame clones and lacks some. This repertoire shows nearly 750,000 clones, approximately 72% found once; its top ten account for under 2%. The sample taken for sequencing was memory CD4+ T cells sorted from blood. Sample subset: CD45RA-negative fraction. All receptors come from a woman aged 30 to 39 in good health.

The chain uses TRBV11-3 and TRBJ2-1, with TRBD2 as a possible D gene (6 bases). V was cut by 5 bases and J by 6 bases, with 17 bases left in between. The length of the CDR3 is 15 residues. CDR1 and CDR2 (germline): SGHNT, YENEEA. The CDR3 DNA sequence: TGTGCCAGCAGCCAAGCCCGGGACTTCTCCAATGAGCAGTTCTTC. This encodes CASSQARDFSNEQFF.

This clone has only a few counts. The V gene is TRBV15, the J gene TRBJ2-5; 10 bases match TRBD2. The CDR3 totals 16 residues. The germline V gene has CDR1 LNHNV and CDR2 YYDKDF (reference sequence). After removal of 1 base from V and 3 bases from J, the junction contained 5 bases not matched to a gene. CDR3 sequence: CATSRVGTSVKETQYF. The CDR3 DNA is TGTGCCACCAGCAGAGTCGGGACTAGCGTCAAAGAGACCCAGTACTTC.